What follows are 8 T cell receptor beta chains derived from one specimen sequenced in a study of blood T cell repertoires in COVID-19. Sequenced by immunoSEQ multiplex PCR; TCRdb stores in-frame clones only, minus some. This repertoire shows approximately 75,000 clones, 75% to 95% found once; its top ten account for about 7.1%. Sequences were obtained from peripheral blood. The receptors originated from a human donor in a cohort sampled during active COVID-19.

This chain joins TRBV15 and TRBJ2-1; D may be TRBD2 (7 bases). The CDR3 is made up of 15 amino acids. V was shortened by 1 base and J by 9 bases, with 16 bases between the two germline ends. The V gene's germline CDR1 is LNHNV and CDR2 YYDKDF (reference sequence). CDR3 in DNA: TGTGCCACCAGCAGAGGTAGAGGGGGGGGCATTGAGCAGTTCTTC. It is translated as CATSRGRGGGIEQFF.

CDR3 nucleotides: TGTGCCACTAACAGGAGGGAGAGGGAAAAACTGTTTTTT. It translates to CATNRREREKLFF. This sequence joins TRBV19 and TRBJ1-4; perhaps TRBD1 as D (5 bases). The CDR3 covers 13 residues. Trimming cost V 10 bases and J 8 bases, with 17 bases left between them. Germline V gene data show CDR1 as LNHDA and CDR2 as SQIVND (reference sequence).

This rearrangement joins TRBV7-8 to TRBJ1-1; weak D call: TRBD1 (6 bases). Germline CDR1 reads SGHVS; CDR2 reads FQNEAQ. The CDR3 sequence is 14 residues long. V was pared by 5 bases and J by 2 bases, with 12 bases between. The CDR3 spells CASSRTETNTEAFF. CDR3 nucleotides: TGTGCCAGCAGCAGGACAGAAACTAACACTGAAGCTTTCTTT. The full variable domain, in which reference TRBV7-8 and TRBJ1-1 provide the parts outside the CDR3, is GAGVSQSPRYKVAKRGQDVALRCDPISGHVSLFWYQQALGQGPEFLTYFQNEAQLDKSGLPSDRFFAERPEGSVSTLKIQRTQQEDSAVYLCASSRTETNTEAFFGQGTRLTVV.

The V call is TRBV10-3, the J call TRBJ1-1; tentative D call: TRBD1 (5 bases). The CDR3 has 17 amino acids. From germline, CDR1 is ENHRY and CDR2 SYGVKD. The V end was cut by 0 bases, the J end by 1 base, with 15 bases between. The CDR3 loop reads CAISESIGTRGNTEAFF. Here the CDR3 DNA reads TGTGCCATCAGTGAGTCGATCGGGACTCGAGGGAACACTGAAGCTTTCTTT.

V and J are TRBV6-1 and TRBJ2-5, with a tentative D call TRBD1 (6 bases). The germline V and J ends were trimmed by 1 base and 4 bases, with 16 bases remaining between them. The CDR3 spans 16 residues. Per germline, CDR1 MNHNS and CDR2 SASEGT. The CDR3 is CASSEVQGHPGETQYF. CDR3 sequence (DNA): TGTGCCAGCAGTGAAGTCCAGGGACACCCGGGAGAGACCCAGTACTTC.

The rearrangement uses TRBV4-2 and TRBJ1-6; the match to TRBD1 covers 8 bases. The germline V gene encodes CDR1 LGHNA and CDR2 YNFKEQ. CDR3 length: 15 residues. The junction had 6 bases not matched to a gene; V was cut back by 4 bases and J by 7 bases. This CDR3 is CASSLETGANSPLHF. The CDR3 nucleotides are TGTGCCAGCAGCCTCGAGACAGGGGCGAATTCACCCCTCCACTTT.

The chain has TRBV7-9 and TRBJ2-1, with 7 bases matching TRBD2. Germline trimming cut 5 bases from V and 8 bases from J; bases unmatched to any gene: 9. The CDR3 contains 14 residues. Per the germline V gene, CDR1 is SEHNR and CDR2 is FQNEAQ (reference sequence). The CDR3 is CASSLGLVFDEQFF. The CDR3 DNA sequence: TGTGCCAGCAGCCTCGGACTAGTCTTCGATGAGCAGTTCTTC.

This chain connects TRBV6-2 or TRBV6-3 to TRBJ1-5; D gene ambiguous. Germline V gives CDR1 MNHEY, CDR2 SVGEGT. The CDR3 extends over 11 amino acids. The V end lost 5 bases, the J end lost 11 bases, and 10 bases lay between the germline ends. The CDR3 is CASSDEGTQHF. DNA of the CDR3: TGTGCCAGCAGTGACGAGGGTACCCAGCATTTT.